The text below deals with one T cell receptor (beta chain). Its antigen is unknown. The source of the sample is a study of T cells in Graves' hyperthyroidism and ophthalmopathy. Study-wide results and limits: A median around 6 months before onset, the model predicted ophthalmopathy.

CDR3 size: 14 residues. Germline V lookup: CDR1 SNHLY, CDR2 FYNNEI. With 6 bases clipped from V and 0 bases from J, the junction kept 4 bases outside the gene matches. Using RNA transcripts as the source, TCR beta CDR3 regions were amplified. RT-PCR in the first round (using the HTBI primer set) targeted the TCR CDR3. TCRdb ran MiXCR on the multiplex PCR reads and lists one entry per CDR3 protein. The table shows 300,000 to 400,000 distinct CDR3 sequences, with around a sixth occurring only once. Patients between 18 and 65 years old had hyperthyroidism, newly diagnosed and lasting under 2 months. It was uncontrolled infection, other autoimmune disease, pregnancy or lactation that excluded patients. Diagnostic assessment was based on clinical symptoms, serum thyroxine and TRAb, thyroid ultrasound and orbital computed tomography.

The source is a woman in her 50s with Graves' hyperthyroidism. The sample comprised blood. This chain uses TRBV2 with TRBJ2-7; 8 bases fit TRBD1. The CDR3 loop is CASSPRGLSYEQYF. The DNA of the CDR3 is TGTGCCAGCAGCCCCAGGGGGCTCTCCTACGAGCAGTACTTC.